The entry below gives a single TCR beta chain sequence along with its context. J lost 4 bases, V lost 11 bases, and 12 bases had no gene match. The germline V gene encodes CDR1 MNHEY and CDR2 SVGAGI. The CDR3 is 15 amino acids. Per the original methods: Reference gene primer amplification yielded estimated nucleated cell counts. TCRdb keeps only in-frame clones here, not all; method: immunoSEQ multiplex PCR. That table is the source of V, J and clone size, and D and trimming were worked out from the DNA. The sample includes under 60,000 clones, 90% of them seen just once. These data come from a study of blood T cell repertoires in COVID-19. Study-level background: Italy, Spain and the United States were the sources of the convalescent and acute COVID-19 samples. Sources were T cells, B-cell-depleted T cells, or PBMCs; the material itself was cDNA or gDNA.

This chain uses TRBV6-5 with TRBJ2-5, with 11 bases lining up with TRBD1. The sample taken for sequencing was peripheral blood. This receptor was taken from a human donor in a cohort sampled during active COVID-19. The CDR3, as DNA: TGTGCCGGGTCCCCGGGACAGGGGGTAGTAGAGACCCAGTACTTC. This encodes CAGSPGQGVVETQYF.